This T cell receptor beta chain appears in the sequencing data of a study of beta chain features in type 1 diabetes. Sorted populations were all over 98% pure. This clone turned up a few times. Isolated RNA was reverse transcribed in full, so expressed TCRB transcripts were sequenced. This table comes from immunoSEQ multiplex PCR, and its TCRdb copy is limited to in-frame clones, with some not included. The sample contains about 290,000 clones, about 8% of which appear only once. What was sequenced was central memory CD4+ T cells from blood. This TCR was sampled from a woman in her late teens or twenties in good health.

CDR3 coding DNA: TGTGCCAGCAGTGGGGCGGTTAACAATCAGCCCCAGCATTTT. This codes for CASSGAVNNQPQHF. The chain recombines TRBV25-1 with TRBJ1-5; D gene unclear. The CDR3 is 14 amino acids. The germline V gene encodes CDR1 MGHDK and CDR2 SYGVNS. V was clipped by 4 bases and J by 3 bases, with 10 bases between them.